These 6 T cell receptor beta chains came from one sample sequenced in a study of vaccination effects on CD4 cells after COVID-19. What these receptors recognize is not known. Using viral peptide pools, the ViraFEST assay grew out antigen-specific CD4+ T cells prior to sequencing. Culture proceeded for roughly ten days, and CD4+ T cells were then isolated. Each person got two doses of an mRNA SARS-CoV-2 vaccine, BNT162b2 or mRNA-1273. TCRdb's table, derived via immunoSEQ multiplex PCR, lists solely in-frame clones and lacks some. The table has nearly 30,000 clones, 74% seen once. The specimen comprised CD4+ T cells from PBMCs cultured with HCoV-OC43 spike peptides, sampled after COVID-19 vaccination. Documented subset: HCoV-OC43 spike overlapping peptide pool stimulation. Receptor source: a human donor who received a COVID-19 vaccine.

The chain joins TRBV5-1 to TRBJ2-2; 10 bases match TRBD2. V lost 2 bases to trimming and J lost 4 bases; unmatched junction nucleotides: 8. The CDR3 has 17 residues. The germline V gene encodes CDR1 SGHRS and CDR2 YFSETQ. DNA for the CDR3: TGCGCCAGCAGCTTTCTGGAGCGGGGGGGCCTCACCGGGGAGCTGTTTTTT. This sequence encodes CASSFLERGGLTGELFF.

This rearrangement joins TRBV29-1 to TRBJ1-2; the D gene is possibly TRBD1 (6 bases). The CDR3 length is 13 residues. Germline V gene lookup returns CDR1 SQVTM and CDR2 ANQGSEA. V lost 3 bases and J 1 base, leaving 9 bases between the germline ends. CDR3 DNA sequence: TGCAGCGTTGACTCGGACAGTAACTATGGCTACACCTTC. Translating gives CSVDSDSNYGYTF.

The rearrangement joins TRBV6-1 to TRBJ1-1; D is uncertain. This CDR3 is 13 amino acids long. Trimming took 2 bases from V and 3 from J, leaving 7 bases between them. Germline V gene lookup returns CDR1 MNHNS and CDR2 SASEGT. The CDR3 DNA sequence: TGTGCCAGCAGTGAATCAGGAGACACTGAAGCTTTCTTT. Amino acids: CASSESGDTEAFF.

This chain connects TRBV5-1 to TRBJ2-7; D is uncertain. Germline-derived CDR1 and CDR2 are SGHRS and YFSETQ. This CDR3 contains 15 residues. V was cut by 4 bases and J by 5 bases, with 19 bases left in between. The CDR3 region is CASSNSYGDFDEQYF. CDR3 sequence (DNA): TGCGCCAGCAGCAATAGTTATGGGGATTTCGACGAGCAGTACTTC.

This chain uses TRBV7-8 with TRBJ1-6; 9 bases fit TRBD1. CDR1 is SGHVS, CDR2 FQNEAQ, per germline. Trimming cost V 1 base and J 4 bases; bases outside gene matches: 8. This CDR3 comprises 18 residues. In DNA form, the CDR3 reads TGTGCCAGCAGCTTAGTCAGGGACAGGGTTTCTTATAATTCACCCCTCCACTTT. It encodes CASSLVRDRVSYNSPLHF.

V usage is TRBV24-1 and J usage is TRBJ1-1; no firm D call. CDR1 is KGHDR, CDR2 SFDVKD, per germline. V was clipped by 11 bases and J by 5 bases, with 23 bases between them. The CDR3 runs to 15 residues. CDR3 coding DNA: TGTGCCAAACGGACGAATTGGGGAGACGGGACTGAAGCTTTCTTT. As protein: CAKRTNWGDGTEAFF.